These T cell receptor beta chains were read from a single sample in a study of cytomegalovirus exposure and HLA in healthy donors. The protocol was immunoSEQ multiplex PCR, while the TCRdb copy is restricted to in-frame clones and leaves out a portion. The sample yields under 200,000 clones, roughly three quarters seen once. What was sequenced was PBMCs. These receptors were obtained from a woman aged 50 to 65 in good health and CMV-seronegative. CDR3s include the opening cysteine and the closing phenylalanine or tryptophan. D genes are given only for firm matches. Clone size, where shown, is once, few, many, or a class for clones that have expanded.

CDR3 DNA: TGTGCCAGCAGCCTGAAACCTCTCGGGACTAGGAAGGCAGGGCAGTTCTTC; CDR3 protein: CASSLKPLGTRKAGQFF; D gene: TRBD2; V gene: TRBV13; J gene: TRBJ2-1; clone size: few; CDR3 length: 17
CDR3 DNA: TGTGCCAGCAGCTTAGGGACTAAGGTGCCCTACGAGCAGTACTTC; CDR3 protein: CASSLGTKVPYEQYF; D gene: .; V gene: TRBV7-9; J gene: TRBJ2-7; clone size: .; CDR3 length: 15
CDR3 DNA: TGTGCCAGCAGTTTACAGGCAGGGTGGGATGAGCAGTTCTTC; CDR3 protein: CASSLQAGWDEQFF; D gene: .; V gene: TRBV27; J gene: TRBJ2-1; clone size: .; CDR3 length: 14
CDR3 DNA: TGTGCCAGCCCTCCCCGACAGGGATCCCACGAGCAGTACTTC; CDR3 protein: CASPPRQGSHEQYF; D gene: TRBD1; V gene: TRBV2; J gene: TRBJ2-7; clone size: .; CDR3 length: 14
CDR3 DNA: TGTGCCTGGAGTGGGATGGAGGCTGAAAAACTGTTTTTT; CDR3 protein: CAWSGMEAEKLFF; D gene: .; V gene: TRBV30; J gene: TRBJ1-4; clone size: .; CDR3 length: 13
CDR3 DNA: TGTGCCACCAGCAGAGATCCCCAGGGGTCCACTGAAGCTTTCTTT; CDR3 protein: CATSRDPQGSTEAFF; D gene: .; V gene: TRBV15; J gene: TRBJ1-1; clone size: .; CDR3 length: 15
CDR3 DNA: TGCGCCAGCAGCTGGGGGGGACTAGCGGGGACTCAAGATACGCAGTATTTT; CDR3 protein: CASSWGGLAGTQDTQYF; D gene: TRBD2; V gene: TRBV5-1; J gene: TRBJ2-3; clone size: .; CDR3 length: 17
CDR3 DNA: TGTTCCAGCAGCTTAGCCCCCTGGCGGTACGACACAGATACGCAGTATTTT; CDR3 protein: CSSSLAPWRYDTDTQYF; D gene: .; V gene: TRBV7-9; J gene: TRBJ2-3; clone size: .; CDR3 length: 17
CDR3 DNA: TGTGCCAGTAGTATGAGAGGGTTCCATCAGCCCCAGCATTTT; CDR3 protein: CASSMRGFHQPQHF; D gene: .; V gene: TRBV19; J gene: TRBJ1-5; clone size: once; CDR3 length: 14
CDR3 DNA: TGTGCCAGCAGACAGGGGATGAACTATGGCTACACCTTC; CDR3 protein: CASRQGMNYGYTF; D gene: TRBD1; V gene: TRBV6-6; J gene: TRBJ1-2; clone size: .; CDR3 length: 13
CDR3 DNA: TGTGCCAGCACCCGGGGAGCAGGCTCCTACGAGCAGTACTTC; CDR3 protein: CASTRGAGSYEQYF; D gene: .; V gene: TRBV6-5; J gene: TRBJ2-7; clone size: few; CDR3 length: 14
CDR3 DNA: TGTGCCAGCAGCCCTCGGACTAGCGGGCCACGGGGTGAGCAGTTCTTC; CDR3 protein: CASSPRTSGPRGEQFF; D gene: TRBD2; V gene: TRBV9; J gene: TRBJ2-1; clone size: .; CDR3 length: 16
CDR3 DNA: TGTGCCAGCAGTCTCAACCAGCGGGGGCCCGGGGAGCTGTTTTTT; CDR3 protein: CASSLNQRGPGELFF; D gene: TRBD2; V gene: TRBV6-6; J gene: TRBJ2-2; clone size: .; CDR3 length: 15
CDR3 DNA: TGTGCCAGCAGTTTGAGCGTCGCAACTAATGAAAAACTGTTTTTT; CDR3 protein: CASSLSVATNEKLFF; D gene: .; V gene: TRBV28; J gene: TRBJ1-4; clone size: .; CDR3 length: 15
CDR3 DNA: TGTGCCAGCAGCCCCCAACAGGGTTGGGGCGAGCAGTACTTC; CDR3 protein: CASSPQQGWGEQYF; D gene: .; V gene: TRBV9; J gene: TRBJ2-7; clone size: .; CDR3 length: 14
CDR3 DNA: TGCGCCAGCAGCTGGGCCGGGACTAGCGGGCCTTACAATGAGCAGTTCTTC; CDR3 protein: CASSWAGTSGPYNEQFF; D gene: TRBD2; V gene: TRBV5-1; J gene: TRBJ2-1; clone size: .; CDR3 length: 17
CDR3 DNA: TGTGCCAGCAGCTTCCAGGGGTTTGAAGCTTTCTTT; CDR3 protein: CASSFQGFEAFF; D gene: .; V gene: TRBV7-2; J gene: TRBJ1-1; clone size: .; CDR3 length: 12
CDR3 DNA: TGTGCCAGCAGTTACTCGAGGACAGTCGAGCAGTACTTC; CDR3 protein: CASSYSRTVEQYF; D gene: .; V gene: TRBV6-5; J gene: TRBJ2-7; clone size: .; CDR3 length: 13
CDR3 DNA: TGCGCCAGCAGCTCCGGGACAGCCTATGGCTACACCTTC; CDR3 protein: CASSSGTAYGYTF; D gene: TRBD1; V gene: TRBV5-1; J gene: TRBJ1-2; clone size: .; CDR3 length: 13
CDR3 DNA: TGTGCCAGCAGCTTAGGTTCCGGGAACACCGGGGAGCTGTTTTTT; CDR3 protein: CASSLGSGNTGELFF; D gene: .; V gene: TRBV7-2; J gene: TRBJ2-2; clone size: .; CDR3 length: 15
CDR3 DNA: TGTGCCAGCAGGGTAGACAGGGGGCCCTACGATGAGCAGTTCTTC; CDR3 protein: CASRVDRGPYDEQFF; D gene: TRBD1; V gene: TRBV2; J gene: TRBJ2-1; clone size: .; CDR3 length: 15
CDR3 DNA: TGTGCCAGCAGCGGAGGCCGGGACAGTACCTACAATGAGCAGTTCTTC; CDR3 protein: CASSGGRDSTYNEQFF; D gene: TRBD1; V gene: TRBV7-6; J gene: TRBJ2-1; clone size: few; CDR3 length: 16
CDR3 DNA: TGTGCCATCGGCGATAAAGGAGGGCCCACAGATACGCAGTATTTT; CDR3 protein: CAIGDKGGPTDTQYF; D gene: .; V gene: TRBV10-3; J gene: TRBJ2-3; clone size: once; CDR3 length: 15
CDR3 DNA: TGTTCCAGCAGCTTAGCGACAGGGTTTGGTGAGCAGTTCTTC; CDR3 protein: CSSSLATGFGEQFF; D gene: TRBD1; V gene: TRBV7-9; J gene: TRBJ2-1; clone size: .; CDR3 length: 14
CDR3 DNA: TGTGCCAGCAGCTTACAGGGGGCGGACACTGAAGCTTTCTTT; CDR3 protein: CASSLQGADTEAFF; D gene: TRBD1; V gene: TRBV7-9; J gene: TRBJ1-1; clone size: .; CDR3 length: 14
CDR3 DNA: TGTGCCAGCAGCACCTGGGACACTTACGAGCAGTACTTC; CDR3 protein: CASSTWDTYEQYF; D gene: .; V gene: TRBV9; J gene: TRBJ2-7; clone size: .; CDR3 length: 13
CDR3 DNA: TGCGCCAGCAGCAGGGGGTCGGGCAATGAGCAGTTCTTC; CDR3 protein: CASSRGSGNEQFF; D gene: .; V gene: TRBV5-1; J gene: TRBJ2-1; clone size: .; CDR3 length: 13
CDR3 DNA: TGTGCCAGCAGCCCGCGGGGTCGGCAGGGTGAAGAGCAGTACTTC; CDR3 protein: CASSPRGRQGEEQYF; D gene: .; V gene: TRBV7-9; J gene: TRBJ2-7; clone size: .; CDR3 length: 15
CDR3 DNA: TGTGCCAGCTCACCTCCTTCCTACGAGCAGTACTTC; CDR3 protein: CASSPPSYEQYF; D gene: .; V gene: TRBV18; J gene: TRBJ2-7; clone size: few; CDR3 length: 12
CDR3 DNA: TGTGCCAGCAGCGTAGGGACAGCCAATGAGCAGTTCTTC; CDR3 protein: CASSVGTANEQFF; D gene: .; V gene: TRBV9; J gene: TRBJ2-1; clone size: few; CDR3 length: 13
CDR3 DNA: TGTGCCAGCAGCCTCGGACTAGCGGGTTCCTACGAGCAGTACTTC; CDR3 protein: CASSLGLAGSYEQYF; D gene: TRBD2; V gene: TRBV6-5; J gene: TRBJ2-7; clone size: .; CDR3 length: 15
CDR3 DNA: TGTGCCAGCAAAGGACAGGGGGCTTTGTTGGACACTGAAGCTTTCTTT; CDR3 protein: CASKGQGALLDTEAFF; D gene: TRBD1; V gene: TRBV7-3; J gene: TRBJ1-1; clone size: .; CDR3 length: 16
CDR3 DNA: TGTGCCAGCAGCTTAGCTCTAGCGGTGAATGAGCAGTTCTTC; CDR3 protein: CASSLALAVNEQFF; D gene: TRBD2; V gene: TRBV7-2; J gene: TRBJ2-1; clone size: .; CDR3 length: 14
CDR3 DNA: TGTGCCAGCAGGACAGGGAATCAGCCCCAGCATTTT; CDR3 protein: CASRTGNQPQHF; D gene: TRBD1; V gene: TRBV27; J gene: TRBJ1-5; clone size: .; CDR3 length: 12
CDR3 DNA: TGTGCCAGCAGCCCCCGGGACAGGGGTGATCAGCCCCAGCATTTT; CDR3 protein: CASSPRDRGDQPQHF; D gene: TRBD1; V gene: TRBV5-8; J gene: TRBJ1-5; clone size: .; CDR3 length: 15
CDR3 DNA: TGTGCCAGCAGCCCAGTAGGCGGGGGGGCCGCAGATACGCAGTATTTT; CDR3 protein: CASSPVGGGAADTQYF; D gene: TRBD2; V gene: TRBV11-3; J gene: TRBJ2-3; clone size: .; CDR3 length: 16
CDR3 DNA: TGTGCCAGCAGCCCCCCGGACAGGGCGACCTATGGCTACACCTTC; CDR3 protein: CASSPPDRATYGYTF; D gene: TRBD1; V gene: TRBV4-2; J gene: TRBJ1-2; clone size: .; CDR3 length: 15
CDR3 DNA: TGTGCCCCCGGACAGGCCTCCTACGAGCAGTACTTC; CDR3 protein: CAPGQASYEQYF; D gene: TRBD1; V gene: TRBV7-2; J gene: TRBJ2-7; clone size: once; CDR3 length: 12
CDR3 DNA: TGTGCCAGCAGATCCGGGGAGGGGGGGAACACTGAAGCTTTCTTT; CDR3 protein: CASRSGEGGNTEAFF; D gene: .; V gene: TRBV9; J gene: TRBJ1-1; clone size: once; CDR3 length: 15
CDR3 DNA: TGTGCCAGCAGCCTCGAGAGAGGGACAGCTAATGAAAAACTGTTTTTT; CDR3 protein: CASSLERGTANEKLFF; D gene: TRBD1; V gene: TRBV9; J gene: TRBJ1-4; clone size: few; CDR3 length: 16
CDR3 DNA: TGTGCCAGCAGCCAATTTACTAGCGGGAGCTACAATGAGCAGTTCTTC; CDR3 protein: CASSQFTSGSYNEQFF; D gene: TRBD2; V gene: TRBV7-6; J gene: TRBJ2-1; clone size: few; CDR3 length: 16
CDR3 DNA: TGTGCCAGCAGTGAAAAAATTGGGACAGAGAACACTGAAGCTTTCTTT; CDR3 protein: CASSEKIGTENTEAFF; D gene: TRBD1; V gene: TRBV6-1; J gene: TRBJ1-1; clone size: once; CDR3 length: 16
CDR3 DNA: TGTGCCAGCATGTTCGGGACAGGTCCTGCAACTAATGAAAAACTGTTTTTT; CDR3 protein: CASMFGTGPATNEKLFF; D gene: TRBD1; V gene: TRBV5-8; J gene: TRBJ1-4; clone size: .; CDR3 length: 17
CDR3 DNA: TGTGCCAGCGGATTAGGGACAGTTCCGGAGCTGTTTTTT; CDR3 protein: CASGLGTVPELFF; D gene: TRBD1; V gene: TRBV27; J gene: TRBJ2-2; clone size: few; CDR3 length: 13
CDR3 DNA: TGTGCCAGCAGTGAGACAGGGGTTCAGCCCCAGCATTTT; CDR3 protein: CASSETGVQPQHF; D gene: TRBD1; V gene: TRBV6-5; J gene: TRBJ1-5; clone size: .; CDR3 length: 13
CDR3 DNA: TGTGCCAGCAGGGGGACTGGTTTAAGAGGGTTCTTC; CDR3 protein: CASRGTGLRGFF; D gene: .; V gene: TRBV2; J gene: TRBJ2-1; clone size: .; CDR3 length: 12
CDR3 DNA: TGTGCCAGCAGTTTATGGGCTGCAAGTAGCAATCAGCCCCAGCATTTT; CDR3 protein: CASSLWAASSNQPQHF; D gene: .; V gene: TRBV28; J gene: TRBJ1-5; clone size: .; CDR3 length: 16
CDR3 DNA: TGTGCCAGCAGCTCGTTTAACAATGAGCAGTTCTTC; CDR3 protein: CASSSFNNEQFF; D gene: .; V gene: TRBV7-2; J gene: TRBJ2-1; clone size: once; CDR3 length: 12
CDR3 DNA: TGTGCCAGCAGTTTGGCAGGATCTAAAACAGATACGCAGTATTTT; CDR3 protein: CASSLAGSKTDTQYF; D gene: .; V gene: TRBV28; J gene: TRBJ2-3; clone size: .; CDR3 length: 15
CDR3 DNA: TGTGCCAGCAGTTTCTCAGGAGGGAGCAATCAGCCCCAGCATTTT; CDR3 protein: CASSFSGGSNQPQHF; D gene: .; V gene: TRBV28; J gene: TRBJ1-5; clone size: .; CDR3 length: 15
CDR3 DNA: TGTGCCAGCTCACAGGACCGGGACAGGGACATACAGTATTTT; CDR3 protein: CASSQDRDRDIQYF; D gene: TRBD1; V gene: TRBV18; J gene: TRBJ2-3; clone size: .; CDR3 length: 14
CDR3 DNA: TGTGCCAGCAGCCGGACCGGGAGCCAGCAGTTCTTC; CDR3 protein: CASSRTGSQQFF; D gene: .; V gene: TRBV5-6; J gene: TRBJ2-1; clone size: .; CDR3 length: 12
CDR3 DNA: TGCGCCAGCAGCCGGGACAGGGGTTCCCCCAATGAGCAGTTCTTC; CDR3 protein: CASSRDRGSPNEQFF; D gene: TRBD1; V gene: TRBV4-1; J gene: TRBJ2-1; clone size: .; CDR3 length: 15
CDR3 DNA: TGTGCCACTTCAAATGGCCAGGGACAGTTCAGTACCATATATTTT; CDR3 protein: CATSNGQGQFSTIYF; D gene: TRBD1; V gene: TRBV19; J gene: TRBJ1-3; clone size: .; CDR3 length: 15
CDR3 DNA: TGTGCCAGCAGTCGAGGGACACCTAATCAGCCCCAGCATTTT; CDR3 protein: CASSRGTPNQPQHF; D gene: .; V gene: TRBV28; J gene: TRBJ1-5; clone size: .; CDR3 length: 14
CDR3 DNA: TGTGCCAGCAGTCGGGACGGGGGGGCCTTAAATACGCAGTATTTT; CDR3 protein: CASSRDGGALNTQYF; D gene: TRBD2; V gene: TRBV28; J gene: TRBJ2-3; clone size: .; CDR3 length: 15
CDR3 DNA: TGTGCCAGCAGCGCCAGTACAGGGAACTACGAGCAGTACTTC; CDR3 protein: CASSASTGNYEQYF; D gene: .; V gene: TRBV7-2; J gene: TRBJ2-7; clone size: once; CDR3 length: 14
CDR3 DNA: TGTGCCATCAGTGAGTCAGCAGGGAGGCAGCCCCAGCATTTT; CDR3 protein: CAISESAGRQPQHF; D gene: .; V gene: TRBV10-3; J gene: TRBJ1-5; clone size: .; CDR3 length: 14
CDR3 DNA: TGTGCCAGTAGTGCTCTACAGGGGGCGCCGAGATATTCACCCCTCCACTTT; CDR3 protein: CASSALQGAPRYSPLHF; D gene: TRBD1; V gene: TRBV19; J gene: TRBJ1-6; clone size: .; CDR3 length: 17